One sample yielded the 14 T cell receptor beta chains listed below, sequenced in a study of pediatric ulcerative colitis. Here immunoSEQ multiplex PCR was the method, and the copy in TCRdb shows in-frame clones only, minus some. The repertoire holds 30,000 to 45,000 clones, with over 80% as singletons. The sequencing sample was made of blood. The receptors derive from a girl between 5 and 17 years old with moderate ulcerative colitis.

In its sample, this clone ranks as medium-sized. J is TRBJ2-7 and V is TRBV6-6; 8 bases map to TRBD1. V trimming: 2 bases; J trimming: 4 bases; junction bases outside the gene matches: 7. Germline V lookup: CDR1 MNHNY, CDR2 SVGAGI (reference sequence). This CDR3 contains 15 residues. The CDR3 region is CASSYRRTGQYEQYF. Written as DNA, the CDR3 is TGTGCCAGCAGTTACCGGAGGACAGGGCAGTACGAGCAGTACTTC.

This sequence joins TRBV9 and TRBJ2-3; no clear D gene. CDR1 and CDR2 from the germline V gene are SGDLS and YYNGEE. Trimming took 0 bases from V and 0 from J, leaving 8 bases between them. CDR3 length: 15 amino acids. The CDR3 DNA sequence: TGTGCCAGCAGCGTAGAGGATCGAAGCACAGATACGCAGTATTTT. Translating it yields CASSVEDRSTDTQYF. The variable domain in full, with the rest retrieved from reference TRBV9 and TRBJ2-3, is DSGVTQTPKHLITATGQRVTLRCSPRSGDLSVYWYQQSLDQGLQFLIQYYNGEERAKGNILERFSAQQFPDLHSELNLSSLELGDSALYFCASSVEDRSTDTQYFGPGTRLTVL.

The chain uses TRBV27 and TRBJ2-7; TRBD1 agrees at 9 bases. Trimming cost V 3 bases and J 6 bases; bases outside gene matches: 6. This CDR3 spans 14 amino acids. CDR1 MNHEY and CDR2 SMNVEV come from the germline V gene (reference sequence). The CDR3 bases are TGTGCCAGCAGTTTGGGACAGGGATCCCCCGAGCAGTACTTC. This translates into CASSLGQGSPEQYF.

The J gene is TRBJ1-2, the V gene TRBV27; 7 positions match TRBD1. Germline CDR1 and CDR2: MNHEY and SMNVEV (reference sequence). This CDR3 spans 16 amino acids. V shed 4 bases, J shed 1 base, and the junction held 9 bases outside the gene matches. This CDR3 is CASSWTRDSLNYGYTF. The CDR3 coding sequence is TGTGCCAGCAGTTGGACCCGGGACAGCCTTAACTATGGCTACACCTTC.

This chain connects TRBV4-1 to TRBJ2-7; 11 positions agree with TRBD1. Germline V gene sequence: CDR1 MGHRA, CDR2 YSYEKL. The CDR3 runs to 14 residues. Unmatched junction bases numbered 7, after V lost 6 bases and J lost 6 bases. The CDR3 coding sequence is TGCGCCAGCAGGGGGGGACAGGGGGTAGGCGAGCAGTACTTC. Translating gives CASRGGQGVGEQYF.

The V call is TRBV7-2, the J call TRBJ2-1; D tentatively fits TRBD1 or TRBD2 (5 bases each). CDR1 is SGHTA, CDR2 FQGNSA, per germline. There are 14 residues in the CDR3. Trimming pared 5 bases from V and 5 bases from J, leaving 13 bases between. The CDR3 coding sequence is TGTGCCAGCAGCCGGGCCGGGGCGAACAATGAGCAGTTCTTC. This sequence encodes CASSRAGANNEQFF.

The rearrangement uses TRBV5-8 and TRBJ2-1; 14 bases are shared with TRBD2. Germline-derived CDR1 and CDR2 are SGHTS and YDEGEE. The CDR3 consists of 18 residues. Trimming removed 5 bases from V and 0 bases from J; junction bases left unmatched: 7. CDR3 nucleotide sequence: TGTGCCAGCAGTCGGGGACTAGCGGGGGCCCTCTCCTACAATGAGCAGTTCTTC. Translating it yields CASSRGLAGALSYNEQFF.

V gene TRBV7-6 combines with J gene TRBJ2-7; TRBD1 might be the D (5 bases). Germline values: CDR1 SGHVS, CDR2 FNYEAQ. The length of the CDR3 is 13 residues. Trimming shortened V by 1 base and J by 4 bases, and 8 bases separated the two germline ends. This CDR3 reads CASSLETAYEQYF. The CDR3 DNA sequence: TGTGCCAGCAGCTTAGAGACAGCTTACGAGCAGTACTTC.

The rearrangement joins TRBV7-2 to TRBJ2-1; D uncertain. CDR1 is SGHTA, CDR2 FQGNSA, per germline. Trimming removed 1 base from V and 3 bases from J, with 1 base in between. This CDR3 spans 12 amino acids. The CDR3 region has the DNA TGTGCCAGCAGCTTAGTCTACAATGAGCAGTTCTTC. Amino acids: CASSLVYNEQFF.

The chain links TRBV18 to TRBJ1-1, with D uncertain. This CDR3 has 15 amino acids. CDR1 is KGHSH and CDR2 is LQKENI in the germline V gene. The V end lost 1 base, the J end lost 2 bases, and 11 bases lay between the germline ends. The chain's CDR3 is CASSPLRASNTEAFF. The CDR3 region has the DNA TGTGCCAGCTCACCACTACGCGCCTCAAACACTGAAGCTTTCTTT.

This chain uses TRBV27 with TRBJ2-1; tentatively, D is TRBD1 (6 bases). The V and J ends lost 3 bases and 7 bases respectively, with 10 bases between them. The CDR3 loop spans 13 amino acids. Germline V CDR1 and CDR2: MNHEY, SMNVEV (reference sequence). CDR3 DNA: TGTGCCAGCAGTTTCGCCAGGGGTAATGAGCAGTTCTTC. Its protein product is CASSFARGNEQFF.

The genes are TRBV7-9 and TRBJ2-7, with TRBD2 matching 14 bases. CDR1 is SEHNR, CDR2 FQNEAQ, per germline (reference sequence). The CDR3 is made up of 19 amino acids. V lost 3 bases and J lost 5; bases outside the gene matches: 15. The CDR3 here is CASSFPSTSGRALADEQYF. The CDR3 DNA follows: TGTGCCAGCAGCTTTCCTTCGACTAGCGGGAGGGCCTTAGCTGACGAGCAGTACTTC.

This clone has just one count. CDR3 region: CASSEMTGALSNEQFF. The CDR3 DNA follows: TGTGCCAGCAGTGAGATGACAGGAGCCCTTTCCAATGAGCAGTTCTTC. The chain recombines TRBV6-1 with TRBJ2-1, with D maybe TRBD1 (6 bases). The CDR3 sequence is 16 residues long. Per the germline V gene, CDR1 is MNHNS and CDR2 is SASEGT. V lost 3 bases and J lost 6, with 18 bases in between.

There are a few counts of this clone. The chain has TRBV18 and TRBJ2-7; 9 bases map to TRBD2. V lost 2 bases, J lost 4 bases, and 9 bases stayed unmatched. This CDR3 is 16 amino acids long. From germline, CDR1 is KGHSH and CDR2 LQKENI. DNA for the CDR3: TGTGCCAGCTCACCAAGTGGCGGGAGGGGCAGTTACGAGCAGTACTTC. It is translated as CASSPSGGRGSYEQYF.